The table lists the clone carrying this T cell receptor beta chain with a few counts. Antigen unknown. These data originate in a study of CD8+ T cells in alopecia areata. General study results and limits: Significant decreases in scalp clonality and expanded CD8+ clones followed tofacitinib treatment. Any link of baseline CD8+ expansion to response, resting on one nonresponder, remains uncertain.

V lost 3 bases to trimming and J lost 4 bases; unmatched junction nucleotides: 5. Germline lookup yields CDR1 MNHEY and CDR2 SMNVEV (reference sequence). The length of the CDR3 is 14 residues. Treatment noted: oral pan-JAK inhibitor, 5-10 mg twice daily. RNA was extracted and reverse transcribed into cDNA as the sequencing template. Profiling relied on immunoSEQ multiplex PCR, and the TCRdb table lists in-frame clones only, not all of them. This table holds approximately 190,000 clones, 55% to 70% found once. This specimen consisted of CD4+ T cells sorted from blood, obtained at week 24, from a patient treated with tofacitinib. The rearrangement uses TRBV27 and TRBJ2-5; 7 positions match TRBD1. The TCR sequence derives from a human donor with alopecia areata. The CDR3 here is CASSFTGARETQYF. CDR3 DNA sequence: TGTGCCAGCAGTTTCACAGGGGCTCGAGAGACCCAGTACTTC.